The 31 T cell receptor beta chains in this list originate from one sample, sequenced in a study of T cell repertoires in cytomegalovirus infection. TCRdb re-called the reads through MiXCR, storing one row per CDR3 protein. The sample lists roughly 720,000 distinct CDR3 sequences, 35% to 40% occurring once. Sample: PBMCs. Receptors were obtained from a human donor in good health (CMV status not recorded). Some clones in this sample may be carry-over from other donors' samples.

This clonotype was counted ten times or more. V is TRBV12-3 or TRBV12-4 and J is TRBJ2-4; the match to TRBD1 covers 7 bases. Trimming at V came to 5 bases and at J to 6 bases, leaving 13 bases not matched to a gene. This CDR3 comprises 16 residues. The DNA for the CDR3 is TGTGCCAGCAGTCCCCGTCAGACAGGGAAGAGAAACATTCAGTACTTC. This gives the protein CASSPRQTGKRNIQYF.

J is TRBJ2-2 and V is TRBV5-1; no firm D call. With 4 bases removed from V and 5 bases from J, the gap between germline ends came to 15 bases. Per germline, CDR1 SGHRS and CDR2 YFSETQ. The CDR3 contains 15 residues. The CDR3 DNA sequence: TGCGCCAGCAGCCCCGGTCATGGGGAAACCGGGGAGCTGTTTTTT. Its protein product is CASSPGHGETGELFF.

V and J are TRBV9 and TRBJ1-1, with TRBD1 as a possible D gene (6 bases). Trimming took off 4 bases at V and 1 base at J, with 8 bases between the two ends. The germline V gene has CDR1 SGDLS and CDR2 YYNGEE. This CDR3 region has 13 residues. The DNA of the CDR3 is TGTGCCAGCAGCCCGGGGGCGAACACTGAAGCTTTCTTT. This encodes CASSPGANTEAFF.

With regard to this clonotype: This may be a read error, as it is one base from a much larger clone. The chain joins TRBV7-2 to TRBJ2-1; 7 bases are a match to TRBD2. Germline V gene data show CDR1 as SGHTA and CDR2 as FQGNSA. This CDR3 has 14 amino acids. CDR3 sequence (DNA): TGTGCCAGCAGCTTAGTGGGAGGGTTCTATGAGCGGTTCTTC. Its translation is CASSLVGGFYERFF.

The genes are TRBV15 and TRBJ1-1, with D unresolved. This CDR3 is 13 amino acids long. The ends were cut back, 0 bases at V and 5 bases at J, with 7 bases in the middle. CDR1 is LNHNV, CDR2 YYDKDF, per germline (reference sequence). In nucleotides, the CDR3 is TGTGCCACCAGCAGAGATCGAGGAACTGAAGCTTTCTTT. It translates to CATSRDRGTEAFF.

The CDR3 region has the DNA TGTGCCAGCAGTTCCGGACAGGGGATTATAGCCGGGGAGCTGTTTTTT. Its translation is CASSSGQGIIAGELFF. The chain links TRBV12-3 or TRBV12-4 to TRBJ2-2; 9 nucleotides align to TRBD1. V lost 4 bases and J lost 6; bases outside the gene matches: 9. The CDR3 loop spans 16 amino acids.

The CDR3 nucleotides are TGTGCCAGCATGGAGGACCTGACCTATGGCTACACCTTC. Amino acid sequence: CASMEDLTYGYTF. The chain uses TRBV6-8 and TRBJ1-2, with D uncertain. CDR3 size: 13 residues. Germline V lookup: CDR1 MNHGY, CDR2 SAAAGT. V gave up 7 bases and J gave up 4 bases, with 13 bases separating them.

This clonotype was seen only a few times. The chain couples TRBV12-3 or TRBV12-4 to TRBJ1-3, with D perhaps matching TRBD1 (6 bases). V gave up 2 bases and J gave up 7 bases, with 15 bases separating them. The CDR3 loop spans 15 amino acids. The CDR3 spells CASSLFGGPWNTIYF. CDR3 nucleotide sequence: TGTGCCAGCAGTTTATTCGGGGGGCCGTGGAACACCATATATTTT.

The rearrangement links TRBV12-3 or TRBV12-4 to TRBJ1-5; 8 positions agree with TRBD1. The CDR3 has 20 residues. With V trimmed by 3 bases and J by 7 bases, 23 bases remained unmatched. Written as DNA, the CDR3 is TGTGCCAGCAGTTTTCGCCCCACCCAAATAGGACAGGGCTTTGGCCAGCCCCAGCATTTT. This sequence encodes CASSFRPTQIGQGFGQPQHF.

This clonotype has a count of ten or more. The chain has TRBV6-6 and TRBJ1-4, with 8 bases that match TRBD1. The CDR3 covers 18 residues. Trimming removed 6 bases from V and 0 bases from J; junction bases left unmatched: 12. The germline V gene encodes CDR1 MNHNY and CDR2 SVGAGI (reference sequence). For the CDR3, the DNA is TGTGCCAGCAGCGGCGACCGGACAGGGCTAACAACTAATGAAAAACTGTTTTTT. Translation gives CASSGDRTGLTTNEKLFF.

To note about this clonotype: This may be a read error: a much more frequent sequence differs by one nucleotide. The J gene is TRBJ2-3, the V gene TRBV12-3 or TRBV12-4; 10 nucleotides line up with TRBD2. The CDR3 consists of 16 residues. The V gene end was trimmed by 6 bases and the J gene end by 1 base; junction bases not matched to a gene: 7. CDR3 sequence: CASSHGTSVRTDTQYF. CDR3 nucleotides: TGTGCCAGCAGCCATGGGACTAGCGTACGCACAGATACGCAGTATTTT.

This clonotype has a count of ten or more. The chain has TRBV19 and TRBJ1-1; D is uncertain. The CDR3 contains 15 residues. The V end lost 1 base, the J end lost 3 bases, and 12 bases lay between the germline ends. Looked up from germline, CDR1 is LNHDA and CDR2 is SQIVND (reference sequence). The CDR3 sequence: CASSIARVRDTEAFF. The CDR3 nucleotides read TGTGCCAGTAGTATAGCTCGGGTACGGGACACTGAAGCTTTCTTT. Filled out from reference TRBV19 and TRBJ1-1, the complete variable domain reads DGGITQSPKYLFRKEGQNVTLSCEQNLNHDAMYWYRQDPGQGLRLIYYSQIVNDFQKGDIAEGYSVSREKKESFPLTVTSAQKNPTAFYLCASSIARVRDTEAFFGQGTRLTVV.

The CDR3 nucleotides read TGTGCCAGCAGTTTATATGGCGGACAGGTCAATCAGCCCCAGCATTTT. Translation: CASSLYGGQVNQPQHF. The chain links TRBV28 to TRBJ1-5; 7 positions match TRBD1. The CDR3 consists of 16 residues. The trim removed 1 base at V and 3 bases at J, leaving 6 bases unmatched. Germline CDR1 MDHEN, CDR2 SYDVKM.

As concerns this clonotype: Likely a read error: the CDR3 ends without its conserved phenylalanine or tryptophan. The limits of the CDR3 on the DNA are not certain, so only TCRdb's listed CDR3 is given. The V call is TRBV5-5, the J call TRBJ1-1. The CDR3 is 12 amino acids long, termini counted. CDR1 is SGHKS and CDR2 is YYEKEE in the germline V gene (reference sequence). CDR3 in amino acids: CASSLGQTRLFS.

The rearrangement uses TRBV20-1 and TRBJ2-3, with D unclear. Looked up from germline, CDR1 is DFQATT and CDR2 is SNEGSKA (reference sequence). The CDR3 covers 11 residues. V was clipped by 6 bases and J by 6 bases, with 10 bases between them. The CDR3 coding sequence is TGCAGTGCGGACCGCTCCGATACGCAGTATTTT. Translating it yields CSADRSDTQYF.

This clonotype has just a few counts. The chain combines TRBV24-1 with TRBJ1-2; D is unresolved. The CDR3 runs 13 residues. Trimming stripped 6 bases from V and 5 bases from J, with 12 bases between. CDR1 KGHDR and CDR2 SFDVKD come from the germline V gene. This chain's CDR3 is CATSSGLPYGYTF. In DNA form, the CDR3 reads TGTGCCACCAGTTCAGGACTCCCTTATGGCTACACCTTC.

The genes are TRBV6-2 or TRBV6-3 and TRBJ2-4, with TRBD2 as a possible D gene (6 bases). In germline, CDR1 is MNHEY, CDR2 SVGEGT. V was shortened by 6 bases and J by 8 bases, with 20 bases between the two germline ends. The CDR3 loop spans 15 amino acids. CDR3 bases: TGTGCCAGCAGGCCGGGACTCCGGGGCAGGCACATTCAGTACTTC. Translated, it gives CASRPGLRGRHIQYF.

The CDR3 loop reads CASRTDRGDTEAFF. In DNA form, the CDR3 reads TGTGCCAGCAGGACGGACAGGGGTGACACTGAAGCTTTCTTT. The genes are TRBV6-5 and TRBJ1-1; TRBD1 agrees at 9 bases. V lost 6 bases to trimming and J lost 3 bases; unmatched junction nucleotides: 5. The germline gives CDR1 MNHEY, CDR2 SVGAGI. The CDR3 spans 14 residues.

Concerning this clonotype: This may arise from a read error, as a much more abundant clone is one base away. This chain uses TRBV27 with TRBJ1-2, with D hard to call. The CDR3 consists of 13 residues. Per germline, CDR1 MNHEY and CDR2 SMNVEV (reference sequence). In DNA form, the CDR3 reads TGTGACAGCAGTTTATCCGATTTAGATGGCTACACCTTC. It encodes CDSSLSDLDGYTF.

This clonotype was detected a few times. J is TRBJ2-1 and V is TRBV5-5; the match to TRBD2 covers 10 bases. The germline gives CDR1 SGHKS, CDR2 YYEKEE (reference sequence). The CDR3 runs to 20 residues. V shed 1 base, J shed 0 bases, and the junction held 13 bases outside the gene matches. The CDR3 region has the DNA TGTGCCAGCAGCTTGCGTGGACGGACTAGCGGTTTCGGCTCCTACAATGAGCAGTTCTTC. Translation gives CASSLRGRTSGFGSYNEQFF.

The chain is built from TRBV7-9 and TRBJ1-3; D ambiguous. Germline lookup yields CDR1 SEHNR and CDR2 FQNEAQ (reference sequence). V lost 4 bases to trimming and J lost 4 bases, with 5 bases between them. CDR3 length: 12 amino acids. The CDR3 bases are TGTGCCAGCAGCTCCCTCGGAAACACCATATATTTT. This gives the protein CASSSLGNTIYF.

This clonotype was seen more than once but under ten times. V and J are TRBV6-1 and TRBJ1-1, with D hard to call. The CDR3 runs to 13 residues. Trimming took off 6 bases at V and 3 bases at J, with 11 bases between the two ends. The germline CDR1 and CDR2 sequences are MNHNS and SASEGT. The CDR3 sequence: CASSPGGHTEAFF. In DNA, the CDR3 is TGTGCCAGCAGCCCTGGAGGGCACACTGAAGCTTTCTTT.

The rearrangement uses TRBV7-9 and TRBJ2-7; TRBD1 might be the D (6 bases). There are 15 residues in the CDR3. CDR1 SEHNR and CDR2 FQNEAQ come from the germline V gene (reference sequence). V lost 3 bases to trimming and J lost 1 base, with 13 bases between them. The CDR3 reads CASSFPGAPSYEQYF. The CDR3 DNA reads TGTGCCAGCAGCTTTCCAGGGGCCCCGTCCTACGAGCAGTACTTC.

This clonotype has ten or more counts. The chain employs TRBV7-2 and TRBJ2-5; D gene unclear. V was shortened by 5 bases and J by 4 bases, with 11 bases between the two germline ends. The germline CDR1 and CDR2 sequences are SGHTA and FQGNSA. The CDR3 covers 13 residues. As DNA, the CDR3 is TGTGCCAGCAGCCAACCTAGAAGAGAGACCCAGTACTTC. The encoded protein is CASSQPRRETQYF.

This chain links TRBV4-1 with TRBJ1-5; no reliable D call. The CDR3 is 15 residues long. V lost 1 base to trimming and J lost 6 bases, with 13 bases between them. CDR1 is MGHRA, CDR2 YSYEKL, per germline. The CDR3 DNA reads TGCGCCAGCAGCCAAGGGTCCGGTTGGGGTCAGCCCCAGCATTTT. Protein: CASSQGSGWGQPQHF.

V usage is TRBV10-3 and J usage is TRBJ2-1; a possible D gene is TRBD1 (5 bases). CDR1 ENHRY and CDR2 SYGVKD come from the germline V gene. Trimming cost V 8 bases and J 7 bases, with 9 bases left between them. The CDR3 is 11 amino acids. CDR3 protein: CAILRGNEQFF. In nucleotides, the CDR3 is TGTGCCATCCTTAGGGGTAATGAGCAGTTCTTC.

Turning to this clonotype: The junction and the germline gene differ at one end; a read error may be behind it. The rearrangement uses TRBV28 and TRBJ2-4, with TRBD2 matching over 10 bases. The CDR3 is 15 residues long. Germline CDR1 MDHEN, CDR2 SYDVKM. CDR3 protein: CASRGNSGGQNIKYF. CDR3 coding DNA: TGTGCCAGCAGAGGGAATAGCGGGGGGCAAAACATTAAGTACTTC.

This chain links TRBV6-1 with TRBJ1-2, with D possibly TRBD1 on 6 matching bases. Germline CDR1 and CDR2: MNHNS and SASEGT. V was shortened by 4 bases and J by 3 bases, with 15 bases between the two germline ends. CDR3 length equals 15 residues. The CDR3 region has the DNA TGTGCCAGCAGTGCAGAAAAAGCAGGGGACTATGGCTACACCTTC. It yields the protein CASSAEKAGDYGYTF.

J is TRBJ2-5 and V is TRBV7-2; 10 bases are a match to TRBD2. This CDR3 is built from 16 residues. Germline CDR1 reads SGHTA; CDR2 reads FQGNSA. J gave up 4 bases and V 4 bases, and 9 bases lay outside the gene matches. The CDR3 region is CASSSQGLAYSETQYF. CDR3 bases: TGTGCCAGCAGCTCCCAGGGACTAGCGTACTCAGAGACCCAGTACTTC. Using reference TRBV7-2 and TRBJ2-5 for the parts outside the CDR3, the full variable domain is GAGVSQSPSNKVTEKGKDVELRCDPISGHTALYWYRQSLGQGLEFLIYFQGNSAPDKSGLPSDRFSAERTGGSVSTLTIQRTQQEDSAVYLCASSSQGLAYSETQYFGPGTRLLVL.

For the CDR3, the DNA is TGTGCCAGCAGCGTAGAAGTCCAGGGTAACTATGGCTACACCTTC. Encoded protein: CASSVEVQGNYGYTF. The chain links TRBV9 to TRBJ1-2; tentative D call: TRBD1 (5 bases). The CDR3 consists of 15 residues. V was trimmed by 0 bases and J by 1 base, leaving 10 bases between them. Germline V gene data show CDR1 as SGDLS and CDR2 as YYNGEE.

With respect to this clonotype: The CDR3 does not end in the conserved phenylalanine or tryptophan, so this is likely a read error. This chain links TRBV6-2 or TRBV6-3 with TRBJ2-3, with TRBD2 matching 8 bases. The CDR3 sequence is 14 residues long. V was pared by 6 bases and J by 3 bases, with 5 bases of the junction left unmatched. Germline loops: CDR1 MNHEY, CDR2 SVGEGT. The CDR3 sequence is CASRRQRETDTQYL. In DNA, the CDR3 is TGTGCCAGCAGACGGCAGCGGGAGACAGATACGCAGTATCTT.